The TCR beta chain under discussion was sequenced for a study of T cell repertoires in cytomegalovirus infection. Study context: Recently identified HLA-C-restricted CMV epitopes were used, and well-studied HLA-B-restricted CMV epitopes were used as well. A matching HLA type, together with CMV infection, was signaled by public TCR beta signatures. General study results and limits: The cumulative frequency of public TCR beta families distinguished individuals who carried CMV together with the relevant HLA. HLA-C-restricted TCR beta clonotypes specific for CMV led the ex vivo response.

Of note for this clonotype: The target antigen is unknown.

Trimming took 1 base from V and 4 from J, leaving 17 bases between them. This CDR3 contains 18 residues. Per germline, CDR1 SGHTA and CDR2 FQGTGA. TCRdb called the reads again in MiXCR, with one record for every CDR3 protein. Of about 900,000 distinct CDR3 sequences listed, about a third are singletons. The sequenced sample was cultured CD8+ T cells from PBMCs, obtained from culture after CMV antigen stimulation. The TCR comes from a human donor in good health (CMV status not recorded). Some clones in this sample may be carry-over from other donors' samples. The chain recombines TRBV7-3 with TRBJ1-6, with a possible D match to TRBD1 (5 bases). The CDR3 nucleotides read TGTGCCAGCAGCTTAAGGGGGATGAGGGAGGCGTATAATTCACCCCTCCACTTT. Protein: CASSLRGMREAYNSPLHF.